A single sample gave rise to the 32 T cell receptor beta chains below, sequenced in a study of blood T cells in healthy people across ages. Then a second PCR, running about 7 to 11 cycles, was carried out with a sample-barcoded 5' primer and a J-beta primer mix. TCRdb processed the 5' RACE reads anew with MiXCR; each CDR3 protein has one entry. The repertoire consists of 1.5 million to 2 million distinct CDR3 sequences, with approximately 40% occurring once and the leading ten covering more than 20%. The sequenced material came from blood. The source is a human donor in good health.

This chain connects TRBV10-3 to TRBJ1-2; 11 bases match TRBD1. This CDR3 is 15 amino acids long. Germline V CDR1 and CDR2: ENHRY, SYGVKD. After removal of 2 bases from V and 8 bases from J, the junction contained 7 bases not matched to a gene. The CDR3 region has the DNA TGTGCCATCAGTGAGGGGGACAGGGGGATTGGAGGCTACACCTTC. Its protein product is CAISEGDRGIGGYTF.

The chain couples TRBV5-4 to TRBJ2-7; D is perhaps TRBD2 (7 bases). The CDR3 is 14 amino acids. Germline V CDR1 and CDR2: SGHNT, YYREEE (reference sequence). V was trimmed by 2 bases and J by 3 bases, leaving 12 bases between them. The DNA of the CDR3 is TGTGCCAGCAGCTTTGCGGGGGCCAACTACGAGCAGTACTTC. Amino acid sequence: CASSFAGANYEQYF. The whole variable domain, filled in from reference TRBV5-4 and TRBJ2-7, reads ETGVTQSPTHLIKTRGQQVTLRCSSQSGHNTVSWYQQALGQGPQFIFQYYREEENGRGNFPPRFSGLQFPNYSSELNVNALELDDSALYLCASSFAGANYEQYFGPGTRLTVT.

The J gene is TRBJ2-3, the V gene TRBV7-2; D is unclear. V shed 4 bases and J shed 14 bases, with 13 bases lying between them. This CDR3 is 11 amino acids long. Germline V gene lookup returns CDR1 SGHTA and CDR2 FQGNSA. The CDR3 DNA is TGTGCCAGCAGCTCCGGCGGTATTGGGTATTTT. Translated: CASSSGGIGYF. Supplemented by reference TRBV7-2 and TRBJ2-3, the full variable domain reads GAGVSQSPSNKVTEKGKDVELRCDPISGHTALYWYRQSLGQGLEFLIYFQGNSAPDKSGLPSDRFSAERTGGSVSTLTIQRTQQEDSAVYLCASSSGGIGYFGPGTRLTVL.

This clonotype was recorded a few times. This chain links TRBV29-1 with TRBJ1-1, with unresolved D. The CDR3 runs to 10 residues. The germline gives CDR1 SQVTM, CDR2 ANQGSEA. Trimming cost V 7 bases and J 3 bases, with 6 bases left between them. CDR3 DNA sequence: TGCAGCGGAGGGTACACTGAAGCTTTCTTT. Translated, it gives CSGGYTEAFF.

In its sample, this clonotype was seen a few times. The chain uses TRBV29-1 and TRBJ1-4, with a tentative D call TRBD1 (5 bases). Germline lookup yields CDR1 SQVTM and CDR2 ANQGSEA. The CDR3 is made up of 15 amino acids. With 0 bases removed from V and 8 bases from J, the gap between germline ends came to 16 bases. CDR3 nucleotide sequence: TGCAGCGTTGAAGATTTGGAAGGGACTTGGGAAAAACTGTTTTTT. Its protein is CSVEDLEGTWEKLFF.

The CDR3 DNA is TGTGCCAGCAGTACGGGTGGCGTGGGCAATCAGCCCCAGCATTTT. This sequence encodes CASSTGGVGNQPQHF. This rearrangement joins TRBV28 to TRBJ1-5, with D uncertain. Per the germline V gene, CDR1 is MDHEN and CDR2 is SYDVKM. The CDR3 sequence is 15 residues long. Trimming left V 5 bases short and J 2 bases short, with 13 bases between.

V is TRBV5-1 and J is TRBJ2-3; unclear D gene. Germline values: CDR1 SGHRS, CDR2 YFSETQ. This CDR3 comprises 16 residues. The V end was cut by 0 bases, the J end by 7 bases, with 18 bases between. CDR3 residues: CASSLASNLPQNTQYF. CDR3 DNA: TGCGCCAGCAGCTTGGCATCCAACCTACCCCAAAATACGCAGTATTTT.

The V call is TRBV4-2, the J call TRBJ2-2; a possible D gene is TRBD2 (6 bases). V lost 5 bases, J lost 0 bases, and 10 bases lay in between. Germline V gene lookup returns CDR1 LGHNA and CDR2 YNFKEQ. This CDR3 spans 15 amino acids. The CDR3 reads CASSVAGTNTGELFF. The CDR3 bases are TGTGCCAGCAGCGTGGCGGGGACGAACACCGGGGAGCTGTTTTTT.

The chain uses TRBV6-5 and TRBJ2-3; the D gene is possibly TRBD2 (6 bases). Germline CDR1 reads MNHEY; CDR2 reads SVGAGI. CDR3 size: 13 residues. V gave up 5 bases and J gave up 8 bases, with 14 bases separating them. In nucleotides, the CDR3 is TGTGCCAGCAGTAACCGGGACTTCTCTACGCAGTATTTT. It is translated as CASSNRDFSTQYF.

This clonotype was observed at least ten times. The J gene is TRBJ2-3, the V gene TRBV7-2; 7 nucleotides match TRBD2. The CDR3 is 14 amino acids. The V segment lost 5 bases and the J segment 0 bases; nucleotides outside the gene matches: 2. Germline V gene lookup returns CDR1 SGHTA and CDR2 FQGNSA. The DNA for the CDR3 is TGTGCCAGCAGCGAGCGGGGAAGCACAGATACGCAGTATTTT. Its translation is CASSERGSTDTQYF.

Only one count was recorded for this clonotype. The chain is built from TRBV7-9 and TRBJ2-5; D assignment may be TRBD1 or TRBD2 (6 bases each). Trimming shortened V by 10 bases and J by 5 bases, and 14 bases separated the two germline ends. The CDR3 has 12 residues. CDR1 is SEHNR and CDR2 is FQNEAQ in the germline V gene (reference sequence). The CDR3 DNA is TGTGCCATTCTCGGGGGCGAGGAGACCCAGTACTTC. It encodes CAILGGEETQYF.

Comment on this clonotype: The junction does not match germline at one end; this may be a read error. The chain uses TRBV4-2 and TRBJ1-5; D unclear. The CDR3 has 15 amino acids. Germline V gives CDR1 LGHNA, CDR2 YNFKEQ. The CDR3 spells CGSSYEGNSNQPQHF. DNA for the CDR3: TGTGGCAGCAGCTATGAGGGTAATAGCAATCAGCCCCAGCATTTT.

The genes are TRBV2 and TRBJ2-3, with 10 nucleotides matching TRBD2. There are 16 residues in the CDR3. Trimming at V came to 4 bases and at J to 0 bases, leaving 4 bases not matched to a gene. The germline V gene has CDR1 SNHLY and CDR2 FYNNEI. The CDR3 loop is CASSGPTSGSTDTQYF. DNA of the CDR3: TGTGCCAGCAGTGGCCCGACTAGCGGGAGCACAGATACGCAGTATTTT.

The V and J genes are TRBV28 and TRBJ1-2; TRBD1 aligns across 8 bases. The CDR3 sequence is 13 residues long. The ends lost 7 bases at V and 8 bases at J; junction bases unmatched: 9. CDR1 MDHEN and CDR2 SYDVKM come from the germline V gene. The CDR3 DNA follows: TGTGCCAGCAACGCGGACAGGGTAGGCGGCTACACCTTC. Protein: CASNADRVGGYTF.

This clonotype turned up a few times. V is TRBV28 and J is TRBJ2-7; D might be TRBD1 (5 bases). V was shortened by 3 bases and J by 5 bases, with 11 bases between the two germline ends. The CDR3 runs to 13 residues. Germline CDR1 reads MDHEN; CDR2 reads SYDVKM. CDR3 sequence (DNA): TGTGCCAGCAGTTTGCAGGGTTTCGACGAGCAGTACTTC. Amino acid sequence: CASSLQGFDEQYF. Full variable domain (missing parts from reference TRBV28 and TRBJ2-7): DVKVTQSSRYLVKRTGEKVFLECVQDMDHENMFWYRQDPGLGLRLIYFSYDVKMKEKGDIPEGYSVSREKKERFSLILESASTNQTSMYLCASSLQGFDEQYFGPGTRLTVT.

There are a few counts of this clonotype. V is TRBV28 and J is TRBJ2-1, with D possibly being TRBD1 or TRBD2 (6 bases each). The CDR3 runs to 13 residues. The V end lost 3 bases, the J end lost 9 bases, and 12 bases lay between the germline ends. CDR1 is MDHEN and CDR2 is SYDVKM in the germline V gene. Here the CDR3 DNA reads TGTGCCAGCAGTTTGTGGGGGCGGGGTGAGCAGTTCTTC. This sequence encodes CASSLWGRGEQFF.

This clonotype was seen repeatedly, ten times or more. The J gene is TRBJ2-5, the V gene TRBV15; weak D call: TRBD2 (5 bases). The CDR3 is 13 amino acids. Germline V gene lookup returns CDR1 LNHNV and CDR2 YYDKDF (reference sequence). V lost 8 bases to trimming and J lost 7 bases, with 17 bases between them. The CDR3 DNA reads TGTGCCACCGGCACGACGGCTCGGGGGACCCAGTACTTC. Translating gives CATGTTARGTQYF.

The CDR3 coding sequence is TGTGCCAGCAGTGGGGTTAGAGATAGCGGCTACGAGCAGTACTTC. It yields the protein CASSGVRDSGYEQYF. The V call is TRBV28, the J call TRBJ2-7; D might be TRBD2 (6 bases). The V end was cut by 5 bases, the J end by 3 bases, with 17 bases between. The germline gives CDR1 MDHEN, CDR2 SYDVKM. This CDR3 has 15 amino acids.

The J gene is TRBJ2-4, the V gene TRBV5-6; D is possibly TRBD1 (5 bases). The DNA end is more similar to TRBJ2-7, so the J call may be wrong. CDR3 length: 12 residues. Germline CDR1 and CDR2: SGHDT and YYEEEE. CDR3 in DNA: TGTGCCAGCAGCTTGGTAGGGGTCGAGCAGTACTTC. Translated: CASSLVGVEQYF.

About this clonotype: The junction departs from the called germline gene at one end, perhaps through a read error. The rearrangement joins TRBV25-1 to TRBJ2-1; D ambiguous. The CDR3 totals 15 residues. Per the germline V gene, CDR1 is MGHDK and CDR2 is SYGVNS. The CDR3 DNA follows: TGTGCCGGCAGCAAGTCGTCTAGGGTTTACAGTGAGCAGTTCTTC. Translated, it gives CAGSKSSRVYSEQFF.

This clonotype turned up a few times. The CDR3: CAISESMEMNTEAFF. CDR3 coding DNA: TGTGCCATCAGTGAGTCGATGGAGATGAACACTGAAGCTTTCTTT. The rearrangement uses TRBV10-3 and TRBJ1-1; no clear D. In germline, CDR1 is ENHRY, CDR2 SYGVKD. The CDR3 contains 15 residues. V lost 0 bases and J lost 0, with 8 bases in between.

The chain uses TRBV20-1 and TRBJ2-1; D might be TRBD2 (6 bases). Trimming stripped 6 bases from V and 8 bases from J, with 11 bases between. The CDR3 extends over 11 amino acids. CDR1 and CDR2 from the germline V gene are DFQATT and SNEGSKA (reference sequence). CDR3 amino acids: CSAGGWDEQFF. In DNA form, the CDR3 reads TGCAGTGCCGGGGGTTGGGATGAGCAGTTCTTC.

The chain recombines TRBV11-1 with TRBJ2-5, with a tentative D call TRBD1 (5 bases). The CDR3 extends over 14 amino acids. Trimming cost V 3 bases and J 11 bases, with 19 bases left between them. CDR1 is SGHAT, CDR2 FQDESV, per germline (reference sequence). CDR3 residues: CASSFNPRDGVQYF. CDR3 in DNA: TGTGCCAGCAGCTTCAATCCCAGGGATGGGGTGCAGTACTTC.

This clonotype was observed a few times. The rearrangement uses TRBV7-2 and TRBJ2-5, with D possibly called TRBD1 or TRBD2 (5 bases each). V was pared by 2 bases and J by 4 bases, with 14 bases between. The germline gives CDR1 SGHTA, CDR2 FQGNSA. The CDR3 covers 15 residues. Here the CDR3 DNA reads TGTGCCAGCAGCTTATTTTCGACTACAGGAGAGACCCAGTACTTC. As protein: CASSLFSTTGETQYF.

This clonotype was seen a handful of times. The genes are TRBV12-3 or TRBV12-4 and TRBJ2-4, with 7 nucleotides matching TRBD1. V shed 4 bases and J 9 bases; nucleotides not matched to a gene: 3. CDR3 length: 12 residues. The CDR3, as DNA: TGTGCCAGCAGTTGGGACAGAGGCATTCAGTACTTC. The encoded protein is CASSWDRGIQYF.

This clonotype was recorded a few times. The chain combines TRBV7-2 with TRBJ2-1, with 9 bases aligning to TRBD2. The ends lost 5 bases at V and 10 bases at J; junction bases unmatched: 9. The CDR3 length is 14 residues. The germline CDR1 and CDR2 sequences are SGHTA and FQGNSA. The CDR3 sequence is CASSARSGGLEQFF. In DNA form, the CDR3 reads TGTGCCAGCAGCGCCCGTAGCGGGGGCCTAGAGCAGTTCTTC.

This clonotype was detected only once. Its ends do not fully match the called genes, so a read error is possible. The chain has TRBV11-2 and TRBJ2-1; D is possibly TRBD2 (5 bases). CDR1 is SGHAT, CDR2 FQNNGV, per germline. CDR3 length: 15 residues. CDR3 sequence reads: CVSSPADSLYNEQFF. The DNA for the CDR3 is TGTGTCAGCAGCCCCGCGGACTCCCTCTACAATGAGCAGTTCTTC.

On this clonotype itself: Likely a read error: the CDR3 ends without its conserved phenylalanine or tryptophan. The CDR3 spells CASRGTSGGRNIQYL. CDR3 coding DNA: TGTGCCAGCAGAGGGACTAGCGGGGGTCGGAACATTCAGTACTTA. V is TRBV3-1 and J is TRBJ2-4, with 14 bases lining up with TRBD2. The germline V gene encodes CDR1 LGHDT and CDR2 YNNKEL (reference sequence). The CDR3 loop spans 15 amino acids. Germline trimming cut 6 bases from V and 7 bases from J; bases unmatched to any gene: 5.

The rearrangement joins TRBV2 to TRBJ2-5; 7 bases fit TRBD1. The CDR3 is made up of 13 amino acids. V gave up 6 bases and J gave up 4 bases; unmatched junction bases: 5. The germline gives CDR1 SNHLY, CDR2 FYNNEI. This CDR3 reads CASRSGGRETQYF. In DNA, the CDR3 is TGTGCCAGCAGATCAGGGGGACGAGAGACCCAGTACTTC. Looking up the rest from reference TRBV2 and TRBJ2-5 gives the full variable domain: EPEVTQTPSHQVTQMGQEVILRCVPISNHLYFYWYRQILGQKVEFLVSFYNNEISEKSEIFDDQFSVERPDGSNFTLKIRSTKLEDSAMYFCASRSGGRETQYFGPGTRLLVL.

V usage is TRBV28 and J usage is TRBJ1-5, with 8 positions matching TRBD1. V gave up 3 bases and J gave up 7 bases; unmatched junction bases: 8. The CDR3 has 15 residues. Germline V gene lookup returns CDR1 MDHEN and CDR2 SYDVKM. CDR3 bases: TGTGCCAGCAGTTTGGTCCGCAGGGGGCTGCAGCCCCAGCATTTT. Translating gives CASSLVRRGLQPQHF.

The V gene is TRBV7-9, the J gene TRBJ2-1, with D perhaps matching TRBD1 or TRBD2 (5 bases each). The CDR3 covers 16 residues. From germline, CDR1 is SEHNR and CDR2 FQNEAQ (reference sequence). V was clipped by 5 bases and J by 7 bases, with 21 bases between them. The CDR3 sequence: CASSPTTGPGWNEQFF. CDR3 nucleotides: TGTGCCAGCAGCCCCACTACGGGGCCCGGGTGGAATGAGCAGTTCTTC.

This clonotype has more than one count but fewer than ten. V usage is TRBV7-2 and J usage is TRBJ1-2; 7 nucleotides line up with TRBD1. CDR1 SGHTA and CDR2 FQGNSA come from the germline V gene. Unmatched junction bases numbered 8, after V lost 0 bases and J lost 4 bases. The CDR3 has 16 residues. CDR3 amino acids: CASSLALGTALYGYTF. The CDR3 DNA follows: TGTGCCAGCAGCTTAGCACTGGGGACAGCCCTCTATGGCTACACCTTC. The full variable domain, completed using reference TRBV7-2 and TRBJ1-2, is GAGVSQSPSNKVTEKGKDVELRCDPISGHTALYWYRQSLGQGLEFLIYFQGNSAPDKSGLPSDRFSAERTGGSVSTLTIQRTQQEDSAVYLCASSLALGTALYGYTFGSGTRLTVV.